The present entry profiles one TCR beta chain with its context. Its antigen is unknown. The data belong to a study of persistence of HIV-infected CD4 T cells. The CDR3 extends over 15 amino acids. Trimming cost V 0 bases and J 4 bases; bases outside gene matches: 3. Germline V gene lookup returns CDR1 SGHRS and CDR2 YFSETQ. An overlapping HIV-1 Gag peptide pool stimulated these cells at roughly 1 ug/peptide/mL. CD40L-negative CD69-negative CD45RO-high memory CD4+ T cells were sorted as populations depleted of antigen-responding cells. Sequencing used immunoSEQ version 4 in survey mode. Using immunoSEQ multiplex PCR, the repertoire was profiled, and TCRdb retains in-frame clones only, with some absent. Found here are over 40,000 clones, roughly 74% of them singletons; the top ten hold approximately 15%.

This specimen consisted of CD4+ T cells sorted from PBMCs after approximately 19-hour stimulation, obtained from a patient who received antiretroviral therapy. V usage is TRBV5-1 and J usage is TRBJ2-1, with 8 bases lining up with TRBD1. This TCR derives from an adult man with HIV who was CMV-seropositive. DNA of the CDR3: TGCGCCAGCAGCTTGGGACAGGGGTCGTACAATGAGCAGTTCTTC. Translating it yields CASSLGQGSYNEQFF.